The clone carrying this T cell receptor beta chain was found many times. Germline V lookup: CDR1 SGHAT, CDR2 FQNNGV. This CDR3 comprises 15 residues. V lost 0 bases, J lost 1 base, and 7 bases lay in between. TCRdb processed the reads anew with MiXCR; each CDR3 protein has one entry. The data hold about 490,000 distinct CDR3 sequences, with around 11% observed a single time. This specimen belongs to a study of T cell repertoires in cytomegalovirus infection. The chain uses TRBV11-2 and TRBJ2-4; D may be TRBD2 (6 bases). Sequencing was performed on PBMCs. This TCR was sampled from a human donor in good health (CMV status not recorded). Some clones in this sample may be carry-over from other donors' samples. The DNA for the CDR3 is TGTGCCAGCAGCTTAGAGGGGGGTGCCAAAAACATTCAGTACTTC. Translating it yields CASSLEGGAKNIQYF. Drawing the rest from reference TRBV11-2 and TRBJ2-4, the complete variable domain is EAGVAQSPRYKIIEKRQSVAFWCNPISGHATLYWYQQILGQGPKLLIQFQNNGVVDDSQLPKDRFSAERLKGVDSTLKIQPAKLEDSAVYLCASSLEGGAKNIQYFGAGTRLSVL.